Detailed here is one TCR beta chain. CDR3 size: 17 residues. V gave up 4 bases and J gave up 4 bases, with 20 bases separating them. Looked up from germline, CDR1 is MNHNS and CDR2 is SASEGT. These data belong to a study of PD-1 and CTLA-4 blockade in melanoma. The repertoire was sequenced with immunoSEQ multiplex PCR; TCRdb's copy has only in-frame clones and lacks some. The sample contains around 29,000 clones, roughly nine tenths of which appear only once. Here the sequenced sample was CD8+ T cells from peripheral blood, taken before anti-PD-1 treatment. The J gene is TRBJ2-1, the V gene TRBV6-1; a possible D gene is TRBD2 (6 bases). This sequence was found in a human donor with melanoma. In nucleotides, the CDR3 is TGTGCCAGCAGTGGGGGGGATGGGGGACCGTTTTACAATGAGCAGTTCTTC. Its translation is CASSGGDGGPFYNEQFF.